The clone carrying this T cell receptor (beta chain) has only a few counts. The sample comes from a study of blood T cell repertoires in COVID-19. Clones were read by immunoSEQ multiplex PCR, and TCRdb kept only the in-frame ones, dropping some. This sample carries some 320,000 clones, about 92% of them seen once, and the ten largest clones take about 2.4%. Trimming at V came to 1 base and at J to 3 bases, leaving 7 bases not matched to a gene. CDR3 length: 15 amino acids. Germline-derived CDR1 and CDR2 are SGHRS and YFSETQ. The material sequenced was PBMCs or T cells enriched from blood (not recorded which). The chain joins TRBV5-1 to TRBJ2-7, with 7 bases aligning to TRBD2. The receptor was isolated from a man in his sixties who had recovered from COVID-19. The DNA for the CDR3 is TGCGCCAGCAGCTTGACGGGAGGCGGAAACTACGAGCAGTACTTC. Amino acid sequence: CASSLTGGGNYEQYF.